This note documents a single T cell receptor (beta chain) sequence. Its antigen is still unknown. Libraries were prepared by immunoSEQ multiplex PCR; TCRdb keeps only in-frame clonotypes and omits some of them. The table shows around 64,000 clones, with 90% to 95% occurring only once. Trimming took 3 bases from V and 2 from J, leaving 10 bases between them. CDR1 and CDR2 from the germline V gene are ENHRY and SYGVKD. The CDR3 runs to 14 residues. This entry is derived from a study of graft-versus-host responses after intestinal transplantation. The genes are TRBV10-3 and TRBJ1-1; D not certain. The origin of this receptor is a human donor who was the organ donor for an intestinal transplant. Sequences were derived from unstimulated CD4+ T cells sorted from spleen or lymph node cells, sampled before transplant. The CDR3 sequence: CAISEGRKNTEAFF. DNA of the CDR3: TGTGCCATCAGTGAAGGACGGAAAAACACTGAAGCTTTCTTT.